The T cell receptor beta chain described here comes from a study of blood T cell repertoires in COVID-19 (dated by TCRdb to about 2020). Regarding the complete study: Samples from collaborators originated in the United States, Italy and Spain and spanned both the acute and convalescent phases of COVID-19. The samples were drawn from two sources: the first 160 participants of the ongoing ImmuneRACE study, and 1,000 to 1,500 subjects contributed by 6 global collaborators. The prospective study material was composed of cDNA or gDNA derived from T cells, B-cell-depleted T cells, or PBMCs. The repertoires were released in a freely available public database meant as a resource for research on the immune response to SARS-CoV-2. Where available, HLA class I and class II types were obtained from metadata supplied by the sample provider rather than from assay-based typing. Deeply sampled blood TCRbeta repertoires from subjects exposed to, actively infected with, or recovered from COVID-19 were included in the dataset. Nearly every sample came with metadata listing a de-identified subject ID, COVID-19 status, age in years and sex. The investigation overall reported the following: The quantity of clinical and demographic metadata differed by source and by participant and was supplied without curation.

CDR1 and CDR2 (SGHRS, YFSETQ) derive from the germline V gene. V loses 3 bases, J loses 3 bases, and the germline ends lie 25 bases apart. The cysteine opens and the phenylalanine closes a CDR3 of 18 amino acids. Only the CDR3 region is kept as DNA, spanning 54 bases read in frame from base 1. The immunoSEQ Assay, a bias-controlled multiplex PCR, was used to amplify TCRbeta CDR3 regions from genomic DNA. As for the original processing: Within the assay, amplification of reference gene primers was used to estimate how many nucleated cells each sample contained. Sequence reads were collapsed and filtered to measure the absolute abundance of every unique TCRbeta CDR3 rearrangement. For each sample, productive Simpson clonality was calculated by taking the square root of Simpson's diversity index across productive rearrangements. This immuneACCESS table, as held by TCRdb, lists in-frame sequences with V and J called but not all clones. Of the missing ones, under half trace to an unresolved V gene in checked studies; the others have no known cause. Clonal size and the V and J genes are those of that table, whereas D and trimming came from the DNA. This sample is represented by 240,000 or so clones; approximately 91% of them were singletons. 0.65% to 0.9% of the sample belongs to the ten largest clones.

Collaborating institutions collected whole blood in K2EDTA tubes following their own protocols. For TCRbeta analysis, collaborators shipped samples as frozen whole blood, isolated PBMCs, or DNA extracted from either of those sample types. In regard to this clone: No cognate antigen has been identified for it. Nothing much larger sits one base from this clone, and base qualities are not available.

The chain links TRBV5-1 with TRBJ2-7, with a weak D call of TRBD1 (5 bases match). The sequence derives from a woman aged 25 to 39 with acute or convalescent COVID-19. The sample comprised peripheral blood. The nucleotide sequence reads TGCGCCAGCAGCTCGATGATTTCACGTGTTCGGACAATCTACGAGCAGTACTTC. It codes for CASSSMISRVRTIYEQYF.